These 22 T cell receptor beta chains share one sample of origin, sequenced in a study of cytomegalovirus exposure and HLA in healthy donors. PCR involved 60 Vbeta and 13 Jbeta primers. Sequencing was performed with immunoSEQ multiplex PCR; in TCRdb, only in-frame clones are kept and a portion is missing. The sample contains some 140,000 clones, approximately 60% of which appear only once. Sequencing input: PBMCs. The receptor source for this set is a human donor in good health.

The genes are TRBV6-5 and TRBJ2-7; a possible D gene is TRBD1 (5 bases). There are 13 residues in the CDR3. The V and J ends lost 5 bases and 0 bases respectively, with 8 bases between them. The germline CDR1 and CDR2 sequences are MNHEY and SVGAGI. The CDR3 here is CASSGAVSYEQYF. In nucleotides, the CDR3 is TGTGCCAGCAGTGGGGCAGTCTCCTACGAGCAGTACTTC.

V usage is TRBV11-3 and J usage is TRBJ2-7, with 8 bases fitting TRBD1. After removal of 1 base from V and 4 bases from J, the junction contained 6 bases not matched to a gene. This CDR3 contains 15 residues. Germline CDR1 is SGHNT and CDR2 is YENEEA. CDR3 nucleotides: TGTGCCAGCAGCTTAGCTCCAGGGGGCATGTACGAGCAGTACTTC. Translating gives CASSLAPGGMYEQYF. Looking up the rest from reference TRBV11-3 and TRBJ2-7 gives the full variable domain: EAGVVQSPRYKIIEKKQPVAFWCNPISGHNTLYWYLQNLGQGPELLIRYENEEAVDDSQLPKDRFSAERLKGVDSTLKIQPAELGDSAVYLCASSLAPGGMYEQYFGPGTRLTVT.

A few counts support this clone. The V gene is TRBV18, the J gene TRBJ2-3, with TRBD2 identical over 9 bases. This CDR3 is 18 amino acids long. Germline trimming cut 4 bases from V and 2 bases from J; bases unmatched to any gene: 13. Germline V lookup: CDR1 KGHSH, CDR2 LQKENI. CDR3 protein: CASSLNPPLAGFTDTQYF. The CDR3 DNA sequence: TGTGCCAGCTCACTTAACCCCCCGCTAGCGGGGTTCACAGATACGCAGTATTTT.

This clone has a single count. V usage is TRBV5-4 and J usage is TRBJ2-7, with D uncertain. Germline CDR1 SGHNT, CDR2 YYREEE (reference sequence). This CDR3 has 15 amino acids. The V end lost 3 bases, the J end lost 3 bases, and 16 bases lay between the germline ends. The CDR3 coding sequence is TGTGCCAGCAGCTCCCGGGTAAATCAAGACTACGAGCAGTACTTC. This encodes CASSSRVNQDYEQYF.

The chain joins TRBV5-1 to TRBJ2-2, with TRBD1 as a possible D gene (6 bases). Germline CDR1 SGHRS, CDR2 YFSETQ. The CDR3 spans 16 residues. Trimming cost V 2 bases and J 1 base, with 12 bases left between them. The CDR3 here is CASSFKPGQNTGELFF. CDR3 DNA: TGCGCCAGCAGCTTTAAGCCGGGACAGAACACCGGGGAGCTGTTTTTT.

This chain connects TRBV27 to TRBJ2-7, with TRBD2 matching over 8 bases. V shed 2 bases, J shed 4 bases, and the junction held 16 bases outside the gene matches. The CDR3 has 18 amino acids. The germline CDR1 and CDR2 sequences are MNHEY and SMNVEV (reference sequence). This chain's CDR3 is CASSLVGGRRREEYEQYF. CDR3 in DNA: TGTGCCAGCAGTTTAGTCGGGGGTCGGAGGCGGGAGGAATACGAGCAGTACTTC.

The J gene is TRBJ2-7, the V gene TRBV18; D is unresolved. Trimming shortened V by 3 bases and J by 0 bases, and 9 bases separated the two germline ends. This CDR3 is 14 amino acids long. Germline-derived CDR1 and CDR2 are KGHSH and LQKENI. The DNA for the CDR3 is TGTGCCAGCTCACCGGAGATGGACTCCTACGAGCAGTACTTC. It is translated as CASSPEMDSYEQYF.

V usage is TRBV6-5 and J usage is TRBJ2-2; D is undetermined. This CDR3 is 13 amino acids long. The V and J ends lost 10 bases and 0 bases respectively, with 9 bases between them. Per germline, CDR1 MNHEY and CDR2 SVGAGI. CDR3 DNA sequence: TGTGCCACCCAGGAAGCGAACACCGGGGAGCTGTTTTTT. Protein product: CATQEANTGELFF.

This chain uses TRBV28 with TRBJ2-5; 10 nucleotides match TRBD1. The CDR3 consists of 17 residues. The germline V gene has CDR1 MDHEN and CDR2 SYDVKM. V dropped 1 base and J dropped 6; count of bases not matched to a gene: 11. Here the CDR3 reads CASSLYPWTGGVKTQYF. CDR3 nucleotides: TGTGCCAGCAGTTTATACCCTTGGACAGGGGGGGTGAAGACCCAGTACTTC. Complete variable domain (other parts from reference TRBV28 and TRBJ2-5): DVKVTQSSRYLVKRTGEKVFLECVQDMDHENMFWYRQDPGLGLRLIYFSYDVKMKEKGDIPEGYSVSREKKERFSLILESASTNQTSMYLCASSLYPWTGGVKTQYFGPGTRLLVL.

The V call is TRBV6-5, the J call TRBJ2-2; D is perhaps TRBD1 (6 bases). This CDR3 is built from 15 residues. Germline-derived CDR1 and CDR2 are MNHEY and SVGAGI. V was clipped by 3 bases and J by 0 bases, with 8 bases between them. CDR3 loop: CASSYGTPNTGELFF. CDR3 in DNA: TGTGCCAGCAGTTATGGGACACCGAACACCGGGGAGCTGTTTTTT.

In its sample, this clone was seen a few times. This chain connects TRBV13 to TRBJ1-2, with D possibly being TRBD1 (5 bases). Germline values: CDR1 PRHDT, CDR2 FYEKMQ (reference sequence). The CDR3 has 15 residues. Trimming pared 3 bases from V and 8 bases from J, leaving 19 bases between. CDR3 protein: CASSFSPGVRPGYTF. The CDR3 coding sequence is TGTGCCAGCAGCTTCAGCCCGGGGGTCAGGCCCGGCTACACCTTC. The complete variable domain, with remaining parts taken from reference TRBV13 and TRBJ1-2, reads AAGVIQSPRHLIKEKRETATLKCYPIPRHDTVYWYQQGPGQDPQFLISFYEKMQSDKGSIPDRFSAQQFSDYHSELNMSSLELGDSALYFCASSFSPGVRPGYTFGSGTRLTVV.

The rearrangement uses TRBV19 and TRBJ1-1, with 10 bases lining up with TRBD1. CDR3 length equals 14 residues. Germline V gene sequence: CDR1 LNHDA, CDR2 SQIVND (reference sequence). Unmatched junction bases numbered 6, after V lost 6 bases and J lost 5 bases. CDR3 DNA: TGTGCCAGTAGCGACAGGGGGCAAGGGACTGAAGCTTTCTTT. It translates to CASSDRGQGTEAFF. Looking up the rest from reference TRBV19 and TRBJ1-1 gives the full variable domain: DGGITQSPKYLFRKEGQNVTLSCEQNLNHDAMYWYRQDPGQGLRLIYYSQIVNDFQKGDIAEGYSVSREKKESFPLTVTSAQKNPTAFYLCASSDRGQGTEAFFGQGTRLTVV.

In its sample, this clone was seen a few times. V gene TRBV19 combines with J gene TRBJ2-7; TRBD2 matches at 9 bases. Trimming at V came to 3 bases and at J to 0 bases, leaving 6 bases not matched to a gene. Germline V gives CDR1 LNHDA, CDR2 SQIVND (reference sequence). The length of the CDR3 is 16 residues. This CDR3 reads CASSIELAGFSYEQYF. CDR3 nucleotide sequence: TGTGCCAGTAGTATCGAGCTAGCGGGGTTCTCCTACGAGCAGTACTTC.

This chain connects TRBV9 to TRBJ2-7; perhaps TRBD2 as D (6 bases). CDR1 SGDLS and CDR2 YYNGEE come from the germline V gene. Trimming took 0 bases from V and 2 from J, leaving 21 bases between them. The CDR3 consists of 18 residues. The CDR3, as DNA: TGTGCCAGCAGCGTAGCAGCCCCACCCGGAGGGCCGACCTACGAGCAGTACTTC. Encoded protein: CASSVAAPPGGPTYEQYF.

This clone was found a few times. The chain uses TRBV7-8 and TRBJ2-7; 11 nucleotides align to TRBD2. This CDR3 spans 16 amino acids. Germline-derived CDR1 and CDR2 are SGHVS and FQNEAQ. V lost 5 bases and J lost 0; bases outside the gene matches: 6. The CDR3 region has the DNA TGTGCCAGCAGCACCCCGGGACTAGCGGACTCCTACGAGCAGTACTTC. This codes for CASSTPGLADSYEQYF.

This chain joins TRBV7-3 and TRBJ2-1, with a tentative D call TRBD1 (5 bases). The V gene's germline CDR1 is SGHTA and CDR2 FQGTGA. The CDR3 sequence is 14 residues long. V gave up 5 bases and J gave up 10 bases, with 18 bases separating them. The CDR3 DNA follows: TGTGCCAGCAGCGCCCAGGGATCTCAAGGGGAGCAGTTCTTC. Protein: CASSAQGSQGEQFF.

The chain recombines TRBV29-1 with TRBJ2-2, with a possible D match to TRBD1 (6 bases). V was shortened by 7 bases and J by 0 bases, with 12 bases between the two germline ends. The CDR3 totals 14 residues. CDR1 and CDR2 (germline): SQVTM, ANQGSEA. The DNA for the CDR3 is TGCAGCGCCTCCGGGACAACGAACACCGGGGAGCTGTTTTTT. Protein sequence: CSASGTTNTGELFF.

V usage is TRBV5-1 and J usage is TRBJ2-3; 7 bases fit TRBD2. Trimming took 7 bases from V and 5 from J; bases not matched to a gene: 7. There are 13 residues in the CDR3. Germline V CDR1 and CDR2: SGHRS, YFSETQ. The CDR3 here is CASRSGERDTQYF. In DNA form, the CDR3 reads TGCGCCAGCCGGAGCGGGGAGAGAGATACGCAGTATTTT.

This clone has only a few counts. The sample carries other DNA sequences with the same CDR3. This rearrangement joins TRBV5-4 to TRBJ2-7, with TRBD1 matching 11 bases. V trimming: 5 bases; J trimming: 4 bases; junction bases outside the gene matches: 5. Germline CDR1 reads SGHNT; CDR2 reads YYREEE (reference sequence). CDR3 size: 14 residues. CDR3 amino acids: CASSSRDRGYEQYF. The CDR3 DNA sequence: TGTGCCAGCAGTTCCCGGGACAGGGGGTACGAGCAGTACTTC.

Comments on this clone: This sample also contains other DNA sequences that code for the same CDR3. The chain recombines TRBV5-1 with TRBJ1-5; 7 bases map to TRBD1. This CDR3 is built from 14 residues. The germline V gene encodes CDR1 SGHRS and CDR2 YFSETQ. The junction had 7 bases not matched to a gene; V was cut back by 5 bases and J by 5 bases. CDR3 residues: CASSSGQEDQPQHF. Written as DNA, the CDR3 is TGCGCCAGCAGTTCCGGACAGGAGGATCAGCCCCAGCATTTT.

The J gene is TRBJ2-2, the V gene TRBV7-2; 7 bases map to TRBD2. In germline, CDR1 is SGHTA, CDR2 FQGNSA. The CDR3 totals 14 residues. V was clipped by 8 bases and J by 1 base; unmatched bases: 4. CDR3: CASSGGGNTGELFF. CDR3 coding DNA: TGTGCCAGCTCCGGCGGGGGGAACACCGGGGAGCTGTTTTTT.

The rearrangement uses TRBV7-9 and TRBJ2-1; 9 positions agree with TRBD2. The germline CDR1 and CDR2 sequences are SEHNR and FQNEAQ (reference sequence). This CDR3 is 16 amino acids long. With V trimmed by 8 bases and J by 6 bases, 14 bases remained unmatched. The CDR3 DNA reads as TGTGCCAGCGTTCCCCCGACTAGCGGTAAAGGCAATGAGCAGTTCTTC. Protein sequence: CASVPPTSGKGNEQFF.